The 6 T cell receptor beta chains listed next were all sequenced from one sample in a study of cytomegalovirus exposure and HLA in healthy donors. The PCR employed 60 Vbeta primers together with 13 Jbeta primers. The assay was immunoSEQ multiplex PCR, and TCRdb's table has in-frame clones only and misses some. The data contain some 91,000 clones, approximately 86% of them singletons. Specimen: PBMCs. All receptors derive from a man aged 25 to 40 in good health and CMV-seropositive.

CDR3 loop: CASSFSGAGLFEQFF. In DNA, the CDR3 is TGTGCCAGCAGCTTTTCAGGGGCGGGCTTATTCGAGCAGTTCTTC. This rearrangement joins TRBV5-4 to TRBJ2-1, with D possibly being TRBD1 (6 bases). V was shortened by 2 bases and J by 10 bases, with 19 bases between the two germline ends. The CDR3 runs 15 residues. Germline CDR1 and CDR2: SGHNT and YYREEE (reference sequence).

The rearrangement joins TRBV5-4 to TRBJ2-2; D may be TRBD2 (5 bases). This CDR3 has 13 amino acids. Trimming shortened V by 5 bases and J by 7 bases, and 12 bases separated the two germline ends. CDR1 SGHNT and CDR2 YYREEE come from the germline V gene (reference sequence). The CDR3 DNA follows: TGTGCCAGCAGGTTGCCGGGGATCGGGGAGCTGTTTTTT. It specifies CASRLPGIGELFF.

The table lists this clone with a few counts. The rearrangement links TRBV7-2 to TRBJ2-5; 7 bases fit TRBD2. The germline CDR1 and CDR2 sequences are SGHTA and FQGNSA. The length of the CDR3 is 15 residues. With V trimmed by 1 base and J by 3 bases, 5 bases remained unmatched. The CDR3 reads CASSLGVLAEETQYF. CDR3 in DNA: TGTGCCAGCAGCTTAGGCGTCCTAGCGGAAGAGACCCAGTACTTC.

DNA for the CDR3: TGTGCTAGTGGCCTCCAGGGGAACACTGAAGCTTTCTTT. Its protein product is CASGLQGNTEAFF. The chain couples TRBV12-5 to TRBJ1-1; perhaps TRBD1 as D (5 bases). Germline V lookup: CDR1 LGHNT, CDR2 FRNRAP. The V end lost 6 bases, the J end lost 1 base, and 9 bases lay between the germline ends. This CDR3 has 13 amino acids.

Comments on this clone: One junction end disagrees with the germline gene, perhaps due to a read error. This rearrangement joins TRBV27 to TRBJ2-7, with TRBD1 identical over 7 bases. The CDR3 is 14 residues long. The V gene's germline CDR1 is MNHEY and CDR2 SMNVEV (reference sequence). The CDR3 spells CTETCPGTAYEQYF. The CDR3 DNA sequence: TGCACAGAAACTTGCCCCGGGACAGCCTACGAGCAGTACTTC.

The rearrangement links TRBV30 to TRBJ2-5; D is unresolved. CDR1 and CDR2 from the germline V gene are GTSNPN and SVGIG (reference sequence). This CDR3 is 13 amino acids long. With 0 bases removed from V and 4 bases from J, the gap between germline ends came to 9 bases. The CDR3 nucleotides read TGTGCCTGGAGTGTAATAGCCCCAGAGACCCAGTACTTC. As protein: CAWSVIAPETQYF.